Below, one T cell receptor (beta chain) is given with its context. This sample was included in a study of T cells in localized non-small cell lung cancer. The germline CDR1 and CDR2 sequences are DFQATT and SNEGSKA (reference sequence). V was trimmed by 6 bases and J by 3 bases, leaving 5 bases between them. The CDR3 has 10 amino acids. The method was immunoSEQ multiplex PCR; TCRdb's version includes in-frame clones alone and lacks a portion of them. This table has about 52,000 clones, 86% appearing once. The chain links TRBV20-1 to TRBJ1-2; no definite D call. The specimen comprised peripheral blood, sampled before any cancer treatment. This receptor was identified in a male donor at least 60 years old with stage III squamous cell lung carcinoma. CDR3 protein: CSAFYYGYTF. Written as DNA, the CDR3 is TGCAGTGCGTTCTACTATGGCTACACCTTC.